Following are 10 T cell receptor beta chains from one sample sequenced in a study of spatial heterogeneity in lung cancer. The sample's time point: sample taken at primary tumor resection. Whole RNA was taken from tumor, nontumor lung or frozen PBMC; it was then sequenced unsorted. In TCRdb, the 5' RACE reads were re-called with MiXCR into one record per CDR3 protein. The data contain around 48,000 distinct CDR3 sequences, approximately 5.3% of them singletons. The sequencing used PBMCs, collected at surgery. Every receptor here comes from a male donor with early-stage non-small cell lung cancer.

The rearrangement joins TRBV20-1 to TRBJ2-3; TRBD2 might be the D (5 bases). CDR3 length: 15 amino acids. Trimming took off 6 bases at V and 4 bases at J, with 20 bases between the two ends. The germline gives CDR1 DFQATT, CDR2 SNEGSKA (reference sequence). The CDR3 DNA reads TGCAGTGCCTTGATCAACCCTTCCGGGGCAGATACGCAGTATTTT. It yields the protein CSALINPSGADTQYF.

This clonotype has at least ten counts. This chain joins TRBV9 and TRBJ2-3, with D unresolved. Looked up from germline, CDR1 is SGDLS and CDR2 is YYNGEE. V was cut by 0 bases and J by 3 bases, with 8 bases left in between. This CDR3 spans 14 amino acids. CDR3 region: CASSVGVTTDTQYF. The CDR3 DNA reads as TGTGCCAGCAGCGTAGGAGTAACAACAGATACGCAGTATTTT.

This clonotype came up a few times. J is TRBJ2-7 and V is TRBV7-2; no reliable D call. CDR3 size: 12 residues. From germline, CDR1 is SGHTA and CDR2 FQGNSA. The ends were cut back, 8 bases at V and 1 base at J, with 9 bases in the middle. CDR3 residues: CASGRASYEQYF. CDR3 bases: TGTGCCAGCGGCCGGGCATCCTACGAGCAGTACTTC.

This clonotype was counted ten times or more. The V gene is TRBV5-1, the J gene TRBJ2-3; TRBD2 matches 7 bases. The germline V gene encodes CDR1 SGHRS and CDR2 YFSETQ. This CDR3 contains 15 residues. Trimming removed 3 bases from V and 1 base from J; junction bases left unmatched: 5. CDR3 in DNA: TGCGCCAGCAGCTACGGACTAGTGCGCACAGATACGCAGTATTTT. It encodes CASSYGLVRTDTQYF.

The V and J genes are TRBV12-3 or TRBV12-4 and TRBJ2-1, with a possible D match to TRBD1 (5 bases). This CDR3 is 17 amino acids long. V shed 6 bases and J shed 1 base, with 19 bases lying between them. The CDR3 region is CASSLRGTGTSYNEQFF. The DNA for the CDR3 is TGTGCCAGCAGCCTAAGGGGTACAGGAACTTCCTACAATGAGCAGTTCTTC.

In its sample, this clonotype was seen a few times. The chain couples TRBV11-1 to TRBJ1-6, with TRBD1 matching 9 bases. Germline CDR1 reads SGHAT; CDR2 reads FQDESV (reference sequence). CDR3 length: 14 amino acids. V dropped 3 bases and J dropped 9; count of bases not matched to a gene: 3. The CDR3 loop is CASSLTGGTSPLHF. The CDR3 DNA follows: TGTGCCAGCAGCTTGACAGGGGGGACTTCACCCCTCCACTTT.

This clonotype was picked up many times. V usage is TRBV18 and J usage is TRBJ2-1; no definite D call. The CDR3 has 13 amino acids. Germline lookup yields CDR1 KGHSH and CDR2 LQKENI. V lost 6 bases, J lost 6 bases, and 12 bases lay in between. The CDR3 coding sequence is TGTGCCAGCTCGGGCCAGACCCTCAATGAGCAGTTCTTC. Its protein is CASSGQTLNEQFF.

The gene calls are TRBV12-3 or TRBV12-4 and TRBJ1-1; 7 bases are a match to TRBD1. The V segment lost 3 bases and the J segment 3 bases; nucleotides outside the gene matches: 1. There are 13 residues in the CDR3. The CDR3 coding sequence is TGTGCCAGCAGTTTTGGACAGGACACTGAAGCTTTCTTT. This gives the protein CASSFGQDTEAFF.

This clonotype showed up many times. V gene TRBV28 combines with J gene TRBJ2-3, with 13 bases lining up with TRBD2. Trimming removed 5 bases from V and 5 bases from J; junction bases left unmatched: 10. The CDR3 runs 17 residues. From germline, CDR1 is MDHEN and CDR2 SYDVKM. DNA for the CDR3: TGTGCCAGCAGTAGGCCTGGGACTAGCGGGGTAGGAGATACGCAGTATTTT. The encoded protein is CASSRPGTSGVGDTQYF.

The chain has TRBV4-1 and TRBJ2-2; 8 bases fit TRBD2. Per the germline V gene, CDR1 is MGHRA and CDR2 is YSYEKL. The CDR3 contains 18 residues. Trimming took 5 bases from V and 7 from J; bases not matched to a gene: 18. The CDR3 DNA is TGCGCCAGCAGCTTCCGGACTAGCTCCCCTACCGATGGCGGGGAGCTGTTTTTT. This codes for CASSFRTSSPTDGGELFF.